The entry below describes one T cell receptor (beta chain). Its antigen is unknown. These data originate in a study of cytomegalovirus exposure and HLA in healthy donors. Study-level points and caveats: Prediction of most subjects' HLA-A and HLA-B alleles by TCR beta sequences was reportedly accurate.

PCR primers comprised 60 Vbeta and 13 Jbeta primers. This table comes from immunoSEQ multiplex PCR, and its TCRdb copy is limited to in-frame clones, with some not included. The sample lists about 240,000 clones; 85% were seen once. The length of the CDR3 is 15 residues. Germline CDR1 is MNHNY and CDR2 is SVGAGI (reference sequence). J was trimmed by 1 base and V by 7 bases; bases with no gene match: 6. The TCR was taken from a girl aged 2 to 10 in good health and CMV-seronegative. Sequenced input: PBMCs. The chain couples TRBV6-6 to TRBJ2-7; 11 nucleotides align to TRBD1. The CDR3 spells CASNRGQGGSYEQYF. CDR3 in DNA: TGTGCCAGCAATCGGGGACAGGGGGGGTCCTACGAGCAGTACTTC.